The clone carrying this TCR beta chain was seen ten or more times. Its antigen is not known. Germline CDR1 MNHEY, CDR2 SVGEGT. Trimming stripped 2 bases from V and 7 bases from J, with 6 bases between. This CDR3 region has 11 residues. This sample is drawn from a study of T cells in Graves' hyperthyroidism and ophthalmopathy. Whole-study findings and limits: Before onset, by a median of around 6.4 months, the model predicted ophthalmopathy.

Template material for amplifying TCR beta CDR3 regions consisted of RNA transcripts. A first-round RT-PCR of the TCR CDR3 used the HTBI primer set. TCRdb itself ran the multiplex PCR reads through MiXCR, one entry per CDR3 protein. The sample has some 500,000 distinct CDR3 sequences, less than 25% seen once; the top ten hold 11%. The J gene is TRBJ2-7, the V gene TRBV6-2 or TRBV6-3; D is unresolved. This clonotype originated in a woman in her thirties with Graves' ophthalmopathy. Sequenced input: blood. CDR3: CASSYRLEQYF. The CDR3 nucleotides read TGTGCCAGCAGTTACCGGCTAGAGCAGTACTTC.